This T cell receptor (beta chain) was profiled in a study of CD8 T cells in Susac syndrome (dated by TCRdb to the late 2010s). About the investigation overall: The study used repertoire sequencing to test whether antigen drove CD8+ T cell activation and differentiation in Susac syndrome. Results and caveats for the whole study, not just this receptor: The study acknowledged that relatively few individuals were included in the TCR sequencing and HLA analysis.

RNA was extracted using the RNeasy kit, and roughly 0.45 to 1 ug of the RNA was reverse transcribed with random hexamers. The immunoSEQ multiplex PCR assay, covering 54 Vbeta and 13 Jbeta segments, was used to amplify TCR beta CDR3 regions. PCR amplification bias was corrected by using a synthetic template baseline for primer optimization and computational correction. Concerning the study's data processing: Reads were annotated to V, D and J genes per IMGT and analyzed with immunoSEQ Analyzer, keeping only productive sequences. Clonality was calculated as one minus the Shannon entropy normalized by log2 of the number of productive unique sequences. For each patient and control, public and private clones were evaluated within the 100 most prevalent clones. Clones were defined as Susac-specific when absent from the healthy and MS cohorts, from about 970 published viral clones and from other ImmuneACCESS disease sequences. TCRdb trimmed public reads at Q25 via fastp, called clones via MiXCR and kept in-frame beta chains. Every CDR3 protein is listed once, alongside the most common genes and DNA of its rows. Clone size and V and J calls follow TCRdb, not the original study. The sample has about 180,000 distinct CDR3 sequences on record, around 95% of them singletons. Clones ranked in the top ten supply about 0.093% of the sample.

Details on this clonotype: Its antigen remains unidentified. No base qualities exist here, and no much larger clone lies one base off it.

The V end gives up 1 base and the J end 10 bases, leaving 11 bases in the junction not matched to a gene. The germline V gene (reference sequence) sets CDR1 to GTSNPN and CDR2 to SVGIG. The CDR3 holds 15 amino acids from the cysteine to the phenylalanine. CDR3 DNA only is kept here, 45 bases in frame from base 1. High-throughput TCR beta sequencing profiled peripheral blood CD8+ and CD4+ T cells from healthy donors, Susac syndrome patients and multiple sclerosis patients. Treatment-naive patients with stable or active relapsing-remitting disease fulfilling revised McDonald criteria were used as multiple sclerosis controls. Bulk CD8+ and CD4+ T cells were purified by magnetic negative isolation, while CD8+ TEMRA cells were enriched using FACS. Blood was collected in EDTA tubes and processed within 24 hours, with PBMCs isolated through density gradient centrifugation. PBMCs intended for TCR sequencing were frozen in liquid nitrogen and were later thawed in a 37 degrees C water bath. The sorted or isolated CD4+, CD8+ and CD8+ TEMRA cells reached a purity of at least 90%.

The receptor comes from a human donor with multiple sclerosis. In this chain, TRBV30 is recombined with TRBJ2-3; 10 bases in the junction line up with TRBD2. Sequencing used CD4+ T cells from PBMCs. The CDR3 region has the sequence CAWSGPSGGRVAQYF. DNA sequence: TGTGCCTGGAGTGGCCCTAGCGGGGGTAGGGTCGCGCAGTATTTT.